These 11 T cell receptor beta chains were sequenced from one sample in a study of blood T cell repertoires in COVID-19. Clones were read by immunoSEQ multiplex PCR, and TCRdb kept only the in-frame ones, dropping some. Altogether 55,000 to 75,000 clones are present, around 81% being singletons, with the ten largest covering 9.6%. Input material: peripheral blood. All receptors derive from a man aged 80 or over with COVID-19, enrolled during active disease.

This clone was detected once. The chain employs TRBV3-1 (or the pseudogene TRBV3-2) and TRBJ1-4; TRBD1 matches at 8 bases. Germline CDR1 and CDR2: LGHDT and YNNKEL (reference sequence). The CDR3 has 12 residues. V lost 2 bases to trimming and J lost 14 bases; unmatched junction nucleotides: 4. For the CDR3, the DNA is TGTGCCAGCAGCCAATCGGGACAGGCGCTGTTTTTT. Amino acids: CASSQSGQALFF.

V usage is TRBV4-3 and J usage is TRBJ1-2, with 9 nucleotides matching TRBD1. Germline trimming cut 0 bases from V and 6 bases from J; bases unmatched to any gene: 5. Germline-derived CDR1 and CDR2 are LGHNA and YSLEER. The CDR3 loop spans 15 amino acids. CDR3 DNA: TGCGCCAGCAGCCAAGATGGACAGGGGAGCGATGGCTACACCTTC. Translating gives CASSQDGQGSDGYTF.

In its sample, this clone was seen a few times. This sequence joins TRBV10-2 and TRBJ1-4, with TRBD1 matching over 8 bases. Germline V CDR1 and CDR2: WSHSY, SAAADI. V trimming: 2 bases; J trimming: 6 bases; junction bases outside the gene matches: 8. The CDR3 extends over 16 amino acids. The CDR3 DNA sequence: TGCGCCAGCAGTGAGATACAGGGGGTACCCGATGAAAAACTGTTTTTT. It yields the protein CASSEIQGVPDEKLFF.

The genes are TRBV19 and TRBJ1-1; the match to TRBD1 covers 8 bases. The junction had 11 bases not matched to a gene; V was cut back by 7 bases and J by 4 bases. CDR1 is LNHDA, CDR2 SQIVND, per germline (reference sequence). The CDR3 has 15 amino acids. The CDR3 coding sequence is TGTGCCAGTACCTTAGGGGTGCAGGGGGCCACTGAAGCTTTCTTT. Encoded protein: CASTLGVQGATEAFF.

Only a few counts were recorded for this clone. This chain links TRBV19 with TRBJ1-2; 7 bases are a match to TRBD1. V was clipped by 4 bases and J by 3 bases; unmatched bases: 5. Germline CDR1 reads LNHDA; CDR2 reads SQIVND (reference sequence). This CDR3 is 14 amino acids long. Here the CDR3 DNA reads TGTGCCAGTAGTACTGAGGGACAGTACTATGGCTACACCTTC. Protein product: CASSTEGQYYGYTF.

The chain carries TRBV7-9 and TRBJ1-1; no clear D. The V and J ends lost 3 bases and 3 bases respectively, with 5 bases between them. Germline V gene sequence: CDR1 SEHNR, CDR2 FQNEAQ (reference sequence). CDR3 length: 12 amino acids. In DNA, the CDR3 is TGTGCCAGCAGCTTCTCCGACACTGAAGCTTTCTTT. Its translation: CASSFSDTEAFF.

This sequence joins TRBV15 and TRBJ2-2; D may be TRBD2 (5 bases). Germline CDR1 LNHNV, CDR2 YYDKDF (reference sequence). Trimming removed 1 base from V and 1 base from J, with 13 bases in between. The CDR3 length is 17 residues. DNA for the CDR3: TGTGCCACCAGCAGAGGGGTAGCAAGCGGGAACACCGGGGAGCTGTTTTTT. As protein: CATSRGVASGNTGELFF. The whole variable domain, filled in from reference TRBV15 and TRBJ2-2, reads DAMVIQNPRYQVTQFGKPVTLSCSQTLNHNVMYWYQQKSSQAPKLLFHYYDKDFNNEADTPDNFQSRRPNTSFCFLDIRSPGLGDTAMYLCATSRGVASGNTGELFFGEGSRLTVL.

The chain carries TRBV5-1 and TRBJ2-5; the D gene is possibly TRBD1 (6 bases). From germline, CDR1 is SGHRS and CDR2 YFSETQ. The CDR3 runs to 14 residues. The V end was cut by 2 bases, the J end by 3 bases, with 11 bases between. The CDR3, as DNA: TGCGCCAGCAGCTTACAGGGTTCTGAAGAGACCCAGTACTTC. This gives the protein CASSLQGSEETQYF.

V gene TRBV10-3 combines with J gene TRBJ2-1, with TRBD2 identical over 8 bases. Germline loops: CDR1 ENHRY, CDR2 SYGVKD. The CDR3 runs to 14 residues. J was trimmed by 9 bases and V by 5 bases; bases with no gene match: 9. The CDR3 loop is CAISTSGGGSEQFF. The CDR3 DNA follows: TGTGCCATCAGTACCTCGGGGGGGGGCAGTGAGCAGTTCTTC.

V usage is TRBV28 and J usage is TRBJ1-5, with unresolved D. The CDR3 spans 13 residues. Per germline, CDR1 MDHEN and CDR2 SYDVKM. Trimming removed 8 bases at V and 4 bases at J, with 12 bases between. The CDR3 loop is CASAPLGNQPQHF. The CDR3 DNA sequence: TGTGCCAGCGCCCCGCTAGGAAATCAGCCCCAGCATTTT.

This clone was detected only once. This chain joins TRBV11-2 and TRBJ1-2, with 10 bases aligning to TRBD1. CDR1 is SGHAT, CDR2 FQNNGV, per germline. The CDR3 is made up of 16 amino acids. The ends lost 0 bases at V and 4 bases at J; junction bases unmatched: 5. Here the CDR3 reads CASSLDGGTGVYGYTF. In DNA form, the CDR3 reads TGTGCCAGCAGCTTAGATGGCGGGACAGGGGTCTATGGCTACACCTTC.